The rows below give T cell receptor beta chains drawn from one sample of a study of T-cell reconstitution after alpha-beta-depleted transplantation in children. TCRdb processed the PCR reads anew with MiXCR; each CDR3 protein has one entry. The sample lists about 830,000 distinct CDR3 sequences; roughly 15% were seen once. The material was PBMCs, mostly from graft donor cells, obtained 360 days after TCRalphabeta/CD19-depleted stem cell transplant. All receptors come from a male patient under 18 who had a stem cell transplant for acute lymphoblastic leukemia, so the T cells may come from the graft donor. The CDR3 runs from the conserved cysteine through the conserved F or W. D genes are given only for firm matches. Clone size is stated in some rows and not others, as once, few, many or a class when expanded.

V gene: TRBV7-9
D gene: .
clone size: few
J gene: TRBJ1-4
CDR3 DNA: TGTGCCAGCAGCTTATCGGGGCAAGAAAAACTGTTTTTT
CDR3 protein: CASSLSGQEKLFF

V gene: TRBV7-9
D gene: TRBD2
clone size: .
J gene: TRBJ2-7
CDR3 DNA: TGTGCCAGCAGCTTTACACTAGCGGGACCTTCCTACGAGCAGTACTTC
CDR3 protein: CASSFTLAGPSYEQYF

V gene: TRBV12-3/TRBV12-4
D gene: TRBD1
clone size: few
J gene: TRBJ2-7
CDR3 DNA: TGTGCCAGCAGCAGAACCGGGACAGGGCGAGGTTACTACGAGCAGTACTTC
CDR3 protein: CASSRTGTGRGYYEQYF

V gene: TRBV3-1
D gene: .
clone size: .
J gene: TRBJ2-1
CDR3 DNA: TGTGCCAGCAGCCAGCTTAGCGGTCTATCCTACAATGAGCAGTTCTTC
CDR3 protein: CASSQLSGLSYNEQFF

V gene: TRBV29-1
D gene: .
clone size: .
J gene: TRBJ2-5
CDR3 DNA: TGCAGCGTTCAGCCCGGCCTGACATGGGGCTTGGAAGAGACCCAGTACTTC
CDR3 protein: CSVQPGLTWGLEETQYF

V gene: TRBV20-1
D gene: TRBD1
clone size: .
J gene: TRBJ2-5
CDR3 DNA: TGCAGTGCTAGAGAGGACAGGGGGCTTCCTGAGACCCAGTACTTC
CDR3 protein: CSAREDRGLPETQYF

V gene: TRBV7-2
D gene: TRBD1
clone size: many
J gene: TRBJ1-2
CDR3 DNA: TGTGCCAGCAGCTTAAGGACAGGGATCTACACCTTC
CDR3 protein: CASSLRTGIYTF

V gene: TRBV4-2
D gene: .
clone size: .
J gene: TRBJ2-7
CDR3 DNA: TGTGCCAGCAGCCAATCGTTTCACGGGGGCCTAAGTAGGTACGAGCAGTACTTC
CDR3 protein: CASSQSFHGGLSRYEQYF

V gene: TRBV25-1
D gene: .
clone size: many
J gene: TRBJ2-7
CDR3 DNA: TGTGCCAGCAGTGAATTGGGACGTTACGAGCAGTACTTC
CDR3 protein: CASSELGRYEQYF

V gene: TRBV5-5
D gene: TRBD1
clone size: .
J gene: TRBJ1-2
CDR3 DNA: TGTGCCAGCGACAGGGTGGACTATGGCTACACCTTC
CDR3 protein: CASDRVDYGYTF

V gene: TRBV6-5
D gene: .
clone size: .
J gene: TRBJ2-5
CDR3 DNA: TGTGCCAGCAGTTACCGGACGGTCCGGGAGACCCAGTACTTC
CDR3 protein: CASSYRTVRETQYF

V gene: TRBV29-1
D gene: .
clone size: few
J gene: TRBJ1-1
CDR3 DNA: TGCAGCGCTAGTTTACCCAGGTGGATGAACACTGAAGCTTTCTTT
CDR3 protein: CSASLPRWMNTEAFF

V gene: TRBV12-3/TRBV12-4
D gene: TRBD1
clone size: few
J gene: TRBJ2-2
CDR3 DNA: TGTGCCAGCAGTTTGACTTCCGGGACAGGAAAATTCTCGGGTGGTGGGGAGCTGTTTTTT
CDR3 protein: CASSLTSGTGKFSGGGELFF

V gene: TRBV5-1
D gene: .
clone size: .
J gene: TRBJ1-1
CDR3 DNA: TGCGCCAGCAGGTCTTTTTCGCGGAACACTGAAGCTTTCTTT
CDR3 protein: CASRSFSRNTEAFF

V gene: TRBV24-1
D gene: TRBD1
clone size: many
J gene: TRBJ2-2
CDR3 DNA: TGTGCCACCTCGGTGGAGACAGGGGTATCCGGGGAGCTGTTTTTT
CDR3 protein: CATSVETGVSGELFF

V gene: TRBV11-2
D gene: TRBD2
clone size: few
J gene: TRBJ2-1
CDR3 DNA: TGTGCCAGCAGCGTGTTGACTAGCGGGATTTACAATGAGCAGTTCTTC
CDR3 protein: CASSVLTSGIYNEQFF